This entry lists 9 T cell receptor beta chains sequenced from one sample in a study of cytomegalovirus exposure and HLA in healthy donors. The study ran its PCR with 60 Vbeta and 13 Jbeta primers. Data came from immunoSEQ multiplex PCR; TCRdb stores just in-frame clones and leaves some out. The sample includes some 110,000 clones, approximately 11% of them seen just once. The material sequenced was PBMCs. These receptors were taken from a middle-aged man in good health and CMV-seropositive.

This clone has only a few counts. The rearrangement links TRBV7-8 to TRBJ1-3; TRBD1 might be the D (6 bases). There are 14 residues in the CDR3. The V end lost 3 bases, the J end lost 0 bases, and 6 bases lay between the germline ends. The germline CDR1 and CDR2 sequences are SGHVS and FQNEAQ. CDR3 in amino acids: CASSLDSSGNTIYF. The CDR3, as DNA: TGTGCCAGCAGCTTGGACAGCTCTGGAAACACCATATATTTT. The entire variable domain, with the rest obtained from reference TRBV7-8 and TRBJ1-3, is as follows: GAGVSQSPRYKVAKRGQDVALRCDPISGHVSLFWYQQALGQGPEFLTYFQNEAQLDKSGLPSDRFFAERPEGSVSTLKIQRTQQEDSAVYLCASSLDSSGNTIYFGEGSWLTVV.

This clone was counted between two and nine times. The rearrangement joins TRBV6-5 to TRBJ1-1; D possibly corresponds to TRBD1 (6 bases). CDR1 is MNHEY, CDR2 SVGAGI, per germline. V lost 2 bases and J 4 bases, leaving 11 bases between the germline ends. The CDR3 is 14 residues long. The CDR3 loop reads CASSYRGGGTEAFF. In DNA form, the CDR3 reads TGTGCCAGCAGTTACCGGGGAGGGGGCACTGAAGCTTTCTTT.

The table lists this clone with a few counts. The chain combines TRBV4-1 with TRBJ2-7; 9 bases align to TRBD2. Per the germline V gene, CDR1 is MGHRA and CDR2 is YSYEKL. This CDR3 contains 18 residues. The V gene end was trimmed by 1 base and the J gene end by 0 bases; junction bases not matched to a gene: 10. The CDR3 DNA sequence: TGCGCCAGCAGCCAAGGTCACTTGCTAGCGGGAACCTCCTACGAGCAGTACTTC. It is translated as CASSQGHLLAGTSYEQYF.

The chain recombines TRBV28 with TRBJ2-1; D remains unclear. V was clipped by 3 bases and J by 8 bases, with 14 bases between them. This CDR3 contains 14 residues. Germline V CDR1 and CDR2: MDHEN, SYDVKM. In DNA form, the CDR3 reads TGTGCCAGCAGTTTCCGACTGGGTAGGTATGAGCAGTTCTTC. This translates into CASSFRLGRYEQFF.

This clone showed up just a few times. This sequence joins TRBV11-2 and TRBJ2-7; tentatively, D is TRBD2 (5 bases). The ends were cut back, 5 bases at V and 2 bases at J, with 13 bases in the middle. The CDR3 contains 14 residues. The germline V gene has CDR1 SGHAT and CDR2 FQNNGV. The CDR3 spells CASSEGWRAYEQYF. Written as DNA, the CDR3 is TGTGCCAGCAGCGAGGGCTGGCGGGCCTACGAGCAGTACTTC.

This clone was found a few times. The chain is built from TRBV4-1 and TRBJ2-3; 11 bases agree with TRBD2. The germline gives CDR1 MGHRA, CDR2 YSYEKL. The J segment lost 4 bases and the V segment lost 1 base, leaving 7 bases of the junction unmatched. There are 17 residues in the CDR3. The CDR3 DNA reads TGCGCCAGCAGCCAAGCCCCCCTAGCGGGAGGATCAGATACGCAGTATTTT. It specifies CASSQAPLAGGSDTQYF.

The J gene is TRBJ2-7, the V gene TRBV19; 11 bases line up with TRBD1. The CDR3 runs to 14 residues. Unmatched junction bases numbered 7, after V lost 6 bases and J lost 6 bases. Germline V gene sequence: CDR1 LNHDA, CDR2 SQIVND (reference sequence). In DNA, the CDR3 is TGTGCCAGTAGGAGGACAGGGGGCCCTTCCGAGCAGTACTTC. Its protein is CASRRTGGPSEQYF.

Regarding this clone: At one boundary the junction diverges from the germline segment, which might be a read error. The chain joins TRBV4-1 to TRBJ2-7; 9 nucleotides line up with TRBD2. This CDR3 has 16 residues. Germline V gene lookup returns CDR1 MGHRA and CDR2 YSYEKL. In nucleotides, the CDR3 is TGCGCCAGCAGCATCCTAGCGGGACCGAGCTCCTACGGGCAGTACTTC. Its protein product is CASSILAGPSSYGQYF.

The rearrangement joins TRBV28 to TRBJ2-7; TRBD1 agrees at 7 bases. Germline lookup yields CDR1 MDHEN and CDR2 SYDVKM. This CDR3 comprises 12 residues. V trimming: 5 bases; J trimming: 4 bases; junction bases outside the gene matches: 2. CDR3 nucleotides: TGTGCCAGCAGTCTACAGGGGTACGAGCAGTACTTC. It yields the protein CASSLQGYEQYF.